These 8 T cell receptor beta chains originate from one sample sequenced in a study of blood T cell repertoires in COVID-19. TCRdb's copy holds only in-frame clones and misses some; the assay was immunoSEQ multiplex PCR. The profile covers around 65,000 clones, with under 85% appearing a single time and 16% taken by the ten largest. What was sequenced was peripheral blood. Receptors originate from a man in his sixties with acute or convalescent COVID-19.

The chain carries TRBV5-1 and TRBJ2-1, with 9 bases matching TRBD2. V trimming: 5 bases; J trimming: 4 bases; junction bases outside the gene matches: 7. This CDR3 spans 15 amino acids. The germline gives CDR1 SGHRS, CDR2 YFSETQ. DNA of the CDR3: TGCGCCAGCAGACCTGCGGGGGGGCGGTACAATGAGCAGTTCTTC. Amino acid sequence: CASRPAGGRYNEQFF.

V and J are TRBV18 and TRBJ2-7; D remains ambiguous. The V gene's germline CDR1 is KGHSH and CDR2 LQKENI. The V end was cut by 3 bases, the J end by 6 bases, with 9 bases between. The length of the CDR3 is 12 residues. CDR3 sequence reads: CASSPDIREQYF. CDR3 DNA: TGTGCCAGCTCACCTGACATTCGCGAGCAGTACTTC.

CDR3 nucleotide sequence: TGTGCCAGCAGCTCTGACTCTTCCGGGTACGAGCAGTACTTC. Its translation: CASSSDSSGYEQYF. The chain couples TRBV7-9 to TRBJ2-7, with no clear D. The V end was cut by 4 bases, the J end by 4 bases, with 14 bases between. The CDR3 extends over 14 amino acids. The germline V gene has CDR1 SEHNR and CDR2 FQNEAQ (reference sequence).

The chain carries TRBV27 and TRBJ2-7; 9 bases align to TRBD1. The V and J ends lost 5 bases and 4 bases, in that order; junction bases with no gene match: 9. Germline loops: CDR1 MNHEY, CDR2 SMNVEV (reference sequence). CDR3 size: 15 residues. CDR3 amino acids: CASSPTGGVVYEQYF. The CDR3 DNA sequence: TGTGCCAGCAGTCCGACAGGGGGGGTCGTTTACGAGCAGTACTTC.

This clone was counted a single time. The chain has TRBV24-1 and TRBJ2-7; 7 bases match TRBD1. Germline CDR1 reads KGHDR; CDR2 reads SFDVKD. Trimming took 4 bases from V and 2 from J; bases not matched to a gene: 4. This CDR3 has 14 residues. CDR3 loop: CATSEQGRPYEQYF. CDR3 bases: TGTGCCACCAGTGAACAGGGGAGACCCTACGAGCAGTACTTC.

The chain employs TRBV7-9 and TRBJ1-1; 9 bases are shared with TRBD1. The CDR3 extends over 14 amino acids. J lost 7 bases, V lost 5 bases, and 8 bases had no gene match. Per the germline V gene, CDR1 is SEHNR and CDR2 is FQNEAQ (reference sequence). This chain's CDR3 is CASSAWDREGEAFF. CDR3 bases: TGTGCCAGCAGCGCGTGGGACAGGGAGGGTGAAGCTTTCTTT.

This sequence joins TRBV2 and TRBJ1-1, with 8 bases matching TRBD1. The junction had 6 bases not matched to a gene; V was cut back by 8 bases and J by 7 bases. The CDR3 is 12 amino acids. Per the germline V gene, CDR1 is SNHLY and CDR2 is FYNNEI. The CDR3 nucleotides are TGTGCCAGCTTGTCAGGGGGCGATGAAGCTTTCTTT. Its translation is CASLSGGDEAFF.

The chain combines TRBV7-2 with TRBJ1-1, with D tentatively TRBD1 (6 bases). This CDR3 is built from 13 residues. The V end was cut by 1 base, the J end by 4 bases, with 7 bases between. Germline V gene data show CDR1 as SGHTA and CDR2 as FQGNSA. The CDR3 coding sequence is TGTGCCAGCAGCTTAGGGGGGCGCACTGAAGCTTTCTTT. Residues: CASSLGGRTEAFF.